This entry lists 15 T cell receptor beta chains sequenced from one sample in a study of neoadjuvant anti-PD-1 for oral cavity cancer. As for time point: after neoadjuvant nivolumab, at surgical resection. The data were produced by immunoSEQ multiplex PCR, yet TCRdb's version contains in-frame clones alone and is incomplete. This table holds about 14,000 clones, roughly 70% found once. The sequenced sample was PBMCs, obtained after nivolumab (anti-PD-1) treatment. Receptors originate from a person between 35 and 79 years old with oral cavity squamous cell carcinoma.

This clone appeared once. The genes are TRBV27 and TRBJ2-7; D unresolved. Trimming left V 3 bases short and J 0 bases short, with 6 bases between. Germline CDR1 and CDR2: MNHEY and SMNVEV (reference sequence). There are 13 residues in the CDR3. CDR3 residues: CASSFRSSYEQYF. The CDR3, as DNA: TGTGCCAGCAGTTTTCGCTCCTCCTACGAGCAGTACTTC.

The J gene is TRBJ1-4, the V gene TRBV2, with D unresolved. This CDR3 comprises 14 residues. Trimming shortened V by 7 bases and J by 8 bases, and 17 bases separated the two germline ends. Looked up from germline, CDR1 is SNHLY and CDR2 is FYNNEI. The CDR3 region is CASTSGGLREKLFF. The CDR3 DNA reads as TGTGCCAGCACATCTGGAGGGCTTCGCGAAAAACTGTTTTTT.

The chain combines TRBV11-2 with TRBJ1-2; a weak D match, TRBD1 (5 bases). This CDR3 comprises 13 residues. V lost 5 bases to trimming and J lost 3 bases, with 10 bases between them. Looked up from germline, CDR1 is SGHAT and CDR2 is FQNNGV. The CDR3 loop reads CASSRVGDYGYTF. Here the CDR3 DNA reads TGTGCCAGCAGCCGGGTGGGGGACTATGGCTACACCTTC.

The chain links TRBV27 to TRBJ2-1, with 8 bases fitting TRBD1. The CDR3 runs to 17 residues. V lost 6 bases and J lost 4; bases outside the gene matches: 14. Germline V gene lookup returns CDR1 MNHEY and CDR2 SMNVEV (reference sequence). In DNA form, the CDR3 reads TGTGCCAGCAGAAAGCTTTACCGGGACAGGAGTTACAATGAGCAGTTCTTC. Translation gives CASRKLYRDRSYNEQFF.

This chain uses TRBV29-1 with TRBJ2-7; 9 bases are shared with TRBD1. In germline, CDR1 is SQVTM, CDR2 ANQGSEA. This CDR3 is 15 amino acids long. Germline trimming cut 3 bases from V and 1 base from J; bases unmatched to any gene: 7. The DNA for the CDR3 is TGCAGCGTTGAGGGTCGACAGGGGGATTCCTACGAGCAGTACTTC. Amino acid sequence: CSVEGRQGDSYEQYF.

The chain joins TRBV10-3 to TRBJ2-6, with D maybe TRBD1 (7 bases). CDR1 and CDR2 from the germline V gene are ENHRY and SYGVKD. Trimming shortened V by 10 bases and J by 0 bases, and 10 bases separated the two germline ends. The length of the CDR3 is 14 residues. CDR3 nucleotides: TGTGCCAGCAGGGGGGACTCTGGGGCCAACGTCCTGACTTTC. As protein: CASRGDSGANVLTF.

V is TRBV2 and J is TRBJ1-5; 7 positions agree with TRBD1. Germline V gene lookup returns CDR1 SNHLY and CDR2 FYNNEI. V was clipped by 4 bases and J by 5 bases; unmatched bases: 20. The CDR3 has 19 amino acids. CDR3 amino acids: CASSGSKPPYRGLDQPQHF. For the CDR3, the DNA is TGTGCCAGCAGTGGCTCAAAACCTCCGTACAGGGGCCTGGATCAGCCCCAGCATTTT.

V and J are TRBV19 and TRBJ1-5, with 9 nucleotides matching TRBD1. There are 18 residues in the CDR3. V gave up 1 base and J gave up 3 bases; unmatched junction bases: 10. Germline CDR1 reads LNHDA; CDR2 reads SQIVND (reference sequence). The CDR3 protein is CASSIGGTGQSLNQPQHF. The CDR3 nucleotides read TGTGCCAGTAGTATAGGGGGGACAGGGCAAAGCCTCAATCAGCCCCAGCATTTT.

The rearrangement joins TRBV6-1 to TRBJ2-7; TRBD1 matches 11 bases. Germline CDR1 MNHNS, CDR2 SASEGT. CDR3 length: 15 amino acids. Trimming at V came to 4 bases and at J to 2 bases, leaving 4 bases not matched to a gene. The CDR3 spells CASSVRGQGAYEQYF. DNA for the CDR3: TGTGCCAGCAGTGTGAGGGGACAGGGGGCCTACGAGCAGTACTTC.

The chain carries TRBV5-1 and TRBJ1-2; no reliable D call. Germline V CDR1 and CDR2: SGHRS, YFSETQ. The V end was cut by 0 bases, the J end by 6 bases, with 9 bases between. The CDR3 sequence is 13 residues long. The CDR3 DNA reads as TGCGCCAGCAGCTTGGATAGCGGAAATGGCTACACCTTC. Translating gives CASSLDSGNGYTF.

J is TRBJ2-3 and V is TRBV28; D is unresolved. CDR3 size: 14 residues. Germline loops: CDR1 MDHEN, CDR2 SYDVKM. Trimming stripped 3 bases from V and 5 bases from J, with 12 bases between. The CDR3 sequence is CASSLAHVGDTQYF. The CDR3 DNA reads TGTGCCAGCAGTTTGGCCCACGTTGGAGATACGCAGTATTTT.

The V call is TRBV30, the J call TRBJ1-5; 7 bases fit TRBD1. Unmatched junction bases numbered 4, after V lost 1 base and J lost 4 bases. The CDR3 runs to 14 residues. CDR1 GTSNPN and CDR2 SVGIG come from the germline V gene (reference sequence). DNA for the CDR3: TGTGCCTGGAGTGAGCAGGGGGGAAATCAGCCCCAGCATTTT. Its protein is CAWSEQGGNQPQHF.

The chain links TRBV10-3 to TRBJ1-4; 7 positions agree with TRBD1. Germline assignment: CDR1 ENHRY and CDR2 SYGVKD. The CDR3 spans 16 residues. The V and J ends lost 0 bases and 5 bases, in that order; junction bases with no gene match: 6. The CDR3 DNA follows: TGTGCCATCAGTGAGTCGGCGACAGGGCCGAATGAAAAACTGTTTTTT. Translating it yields CAISESATGPNEKLFF.

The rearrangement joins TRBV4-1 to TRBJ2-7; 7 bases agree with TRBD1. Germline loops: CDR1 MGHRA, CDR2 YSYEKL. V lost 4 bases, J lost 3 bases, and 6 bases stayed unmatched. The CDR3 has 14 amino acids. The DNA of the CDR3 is TGCGCCAGCAGCCTCGGGACAGCAAACTACGAGCAGTACTTC. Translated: CASSLGTANYEQYF.

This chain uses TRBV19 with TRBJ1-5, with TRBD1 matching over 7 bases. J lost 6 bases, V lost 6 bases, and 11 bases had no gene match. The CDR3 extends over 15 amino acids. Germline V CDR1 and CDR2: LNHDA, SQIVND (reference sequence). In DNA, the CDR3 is TGTGCCAGTAGGAGACAGGGATTATCGGGTCAGCCCCAGCATTTT. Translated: CASRRQGLSGQPQHF.